The T cell receptor (beta chain) under discussion was sequenced for a study of blood T cell repertoires in COVID-19. Measured with immunoSEQ multiplex PCR; TCRdb has only the in-frame clones, and not every one. Counted here are about 130,000 clones, around 80% occurring once; the ten biggest clones make up about a sixth. CDR1 SGHTA and CDR2 FQGNSA come from the germline V gene. CDR3 size: 14 residues. Germline trimming cut 5 bases from V and 2 bases from J; bases unmatched to any gene: 2. What was sequenced was peripheral blood. The chain carries TRBV7-2 and TRBJ2-7; TRBD1 matches 11 bases. This sequence originates from a man between 25 and 39 years old with COVID-19, enrolled during active disease. CDR3 bases: TGTGCCAGCAGCCTGGGACAGGGGGCCTACGAGCAGTACTTC. It is translated as CASSLGQGAYEQYF.